This T cell receptor (beta chain) was recorded in a study of cytotoxic CD8 clonotypes in ibrutinib-treated CLL. TCRdb keeps only in-frame clones here, not all; method: immunoSEQ multiplex PCR. The table has approximately 200,000 clones, around 72% seen once. Germline trimming cut 2 bases from V and 12 bases from J; bases unmatched to any gene: 15. CDR1 and CDR2 (germline): MDHEN, SYDVKM. The CDR3 is 16 amino acids. The chain joins TRBV28 to TRBJ2-1; 8 bases are shared with TRBD2. This TCR came from a human donor with chronic lymphocytic leukemia. The sequences come from PBMCs, collected after 24 months of ibrutinib treatment. CDR3 coding DNA: TGTGCCAGCAGTTTACTCCCCCCCGGGACTAGTTTACGGCAGTTCTTC. Amino acid sequence: CASSLLPPGTSLRQFF.